This T cell receptor beta chain was retrieved from a study of T cells in Graves' hyperthyroidism and ophthalmopathy. As to this clonotype: Its target is not known.

Exclusion followed for patients with uncontrolled infection, other autoimmune disease, pregnancy or lactation. The investigators amplified TCR beta CDR3 regions from RNA transcripts. Carried out on the TCR CDR3, a first-round RT-PCR used the HTBI primer set. TCRdb called the multiplex PCR reads again in MiXCR, with one record for every CDR3 protein. The table lists roughly 400,000 distinct CDR3 sequences, around an eighth of them singletons. CDR1 and CDR2 from the germline V gene are DFQATT and SNEGSKA (reference sequence). CDR3 length: 16 residues. The J segment lost 1 base and the V segment lost 1 base, leaving 6 bases of the junction unmatched. The study, taken as a whole, reports: Blood also contained most expanded thyroid clonotypes above 0.001.

The material sequenced was blood. This chain connects TRBV20-1 to TRBJ2-1; 8 bases map to TRBD2. This clonotype was obtained from a man over 45 with Graves' ophthalmopathy. The CDR3 bases are TGCAGTGCTAGAGCCGGGAGGGGTGGATCCTACAATGAGCAGTTCTTC. Encoded protein: CSARAGRGGSYNEQFF.